These 6 T cell receptor beta chains share one sample of origin, sequenced in a study of tumor-infiltrating lymphocytes in primary liver carcinoma. The researchers produced TCR beta cDNA from approximately 460 ng total RNA with a constant-region primer. Each TCR beta library was derived from three nested multiplex PCR rounds that employed slightly modified ARM-PCR. Researchers ran the first two PCR rounds for approximately 10 cycles each with TRBV1-TRBV30 forward primers and a C-beta reverse primer. From the multiplex PCR reads, TCRdb called clonotypes with MiXCR, one entry per CDR3 protein. The sample records about 97,000 distinct CDR3 sequences, around two thirds being singletons. Joint extraction of RNA and DNA used about 17-33 mg of bulk tissue that was unsorted. Input material: liver tumor tissue from sampling region 2. The subset denotes: tumor region T2, inferior pole. The receptors here all came from an older woman with primary liver carcinoma and hepatitis B virus infection.

This clonotype is large within its sample. The J gene is TRBJ2-1, the V gene TRBV11-2, with a possible D match to TRBD2 (5 bases). Trimming took off 5 bases at V and 6 bases at J, with 20 bases between the two ends. Germline CDR1 reads SGHAT; CDR2 reads FQNNGV. The CDR3 sequence is 16 residues long. The CDR3 loop is CASSRLNPEVANEQFF. CDR3 sequence (DNA): TGTGCCAGCAGCCGACTAAACCCCGAGGTTGCCAATGAGCAGTTCTTC.

This clonotype occurred many times. The CDR3 protein is CASSKGQGAEAFF. The DNA for the CDR3 is TGTGCCAGCAGCAAAGGGCAGGGGGCTGAAGCTTTCTTT. The rearrangement uses TRBV7-9 and TRBJ1-1; TRBD1 agrees at 7 bases. Germline V lookup: CDR1 SEHNR, CDR2 FQNEAQ (reference sequence). V dropped 5 bases and J dropped 6; count of bases not matched to a gene: 6. The CDR3 has 13 residues.

This clonotype was observed many times. The V call is TRBV6-5, the J call TRBJ1-1; D unclear. V was trimmed by 6 bases and J by 3 bases, leaving 11 bases between them. Germline loops: CDR1 MNHEY, CDR2 SVGAGI. The CDR3 sequence is 13 residues long. The CDR3 is CASSTQRDTEAFF. CDR3 sequence (DNA): TGTGCCAGCAGCACTCAGCGGGACACTGAAGCTTTCTTT.

In the case of this clonotype: A much more abundant neighbour one base away suggests this may be a read error. The rearrangement joins TRBV10-2 to TRBJ1-6; D not certain. Per the germline V gene, CDR1 is WSHSY and CDR2 is SAAADI. V lost 7 bases, J lost 9 bases, and 10 bases lay in between. The CDR3 runs 12 residues. CDR3 in DNA: TGCGCCAGCACCTTGACGGGTTCACCCCTCCACTTT. Encoded protein: CASTLTGSPLHF.

Details on this clonotype: The junction differs from germline at one of its ends, possibly a read error. The V gene is TRBV11-2, the J gene TRBJ2-3; D is possibly TRBD1 or TRBD2 (5 bases each). CDR1 is SGHAT, CDR2 FQNNGV, per germline. This CDR3 spans 17 amino acids. DNA of the CDR3: TGTGTCAGCAGCTTGGGGGAACTAACGTACACGTCAGATACGCAGTATTTT. Translating gives CVSSLGELTYTSDTQYF. Using reference TRBV11-2 and TRBJ2-3 for the parts outside the CDR3, the full variable domain is EAGVAQSPRYKIIEKRQSVAFWCNPISGHATLYWYQQILGQGPKLLIQFQNNGVVDDSQLPKDRFSAERLKGVDSTLKIQPAKLEDSAVYLCVSSLGELTYTSDTQYFGPGTRLTVL.

Notes on this clonotype: The CDR3 ends on some other residue instead of the conserved phenylalanine or tryptophan, so this is likely a read error. This sequence joins TRBV11-2 and TRBJ2-1, with D perhaps given as TRBD1 or TRBD2 (5 bases each). The CDR3 runs 15 residues. Germline V gives CDR1 SGHAT, CDR2 FQNNGV. CDR3 residues: CASSAGTVEYSEQFL. The CDR3 nucleotides are TGTGCCAGCAGTGCCGGGACGGTGGAGTACAGTGAGCAGTTCCTC.